The rows below give T cell receptor beta chains drawn from one sample of a study of vaccination effects on CD4 cells after COVID-19. Data came from immunoSEQ multiplex PCR; TCRdb stores just in-frame clones and leaves some out. This table holds under 35,000 clones, roughly 81% found once. No cognate antigen is known for these TCRs. The specimen was CD4+ T cells from PBMCs cultured without peptide, collected after COVID-19 vaccination. Receptors originate from a human donor who received a COVID-19 vaccine. The CDR3 runs from the conserved cysteine through the conserved F or W.

j_call v_call cdr3_aa
TRBJ1-2 TRBV6-1 CASSEDGSYGYTF
TRBJ1-4 TRBV5-1 CASSLATNEKLFF
TRBJ2-3 TRBV10-3 CAIRGLGSTDTQYF
TRBJ1-4 TRBV10-3 CASQDSTNEKLFF
TRBJ1-2 TRBV7-9 CASGKQGRANYGYTF
TRBJ1-5 TRBV11-2 CASSLGLNQPQHF
TRBJ2-2 TRBV18 CASSPLGLAGVITNTGELFF
TRBJ2-7 TRBV19 CASSILLGTYEQYF
TRBJ1-5 TRBV6-1 CASSESWSGNQPQHF
TRBJ1-1 TRBV27 CASSSRWGTEAFF
TRBJ1-6 TRBV4-2 CASSQDASDRGSPLHF
TRBJ2-1 TRBV6-5 CASSYSGSGYNEQFF
TRBJ1-3 TRBV28 CASKDSGNTIYF
TRBJ1-1 TRBV2 CATLQGTQNTEAFF
TRBJ1-2 TRBV5-4 CASSPKTGANYGYTF
TRBJ2-7 TRBV7-8 CASSLGHRDYEQYF
TRBJ2-2 TRBV4-1 CASSQSGRNTGELFF
TRBJ2-5 TRBV29-1 CSTKGSRGVEETQYF
TRBJ2-5 TRBV14 CASSQNTKETQYF
TRBJ2-3 TRBV5-1 CASSPGQYTDTQYF
TRBJ2-3 TRBV14 CASSQVAGTWDTQYF
TRBJ1-2 TRBV6-2/TRBV6-3 CASSAPGTGGRYTF
TRBJ1-2 TRBV6-5 CASSYSRGLGYTF